The 11 T cell receptor beta chains below were found in one sample sequenced in a study of T cells in Graves' hyperthyroidism and ophthalmopathy. The source material, RNA transcripts, was used to amplify TCR beta CDR3 regions. Initially, a first-round RT-PCR of the TCR CDR3 employed the HTBI primer set. MiXCR, run by TCRdb on the multiplex PCR reads, gives a single entry per CDR3 protein. This table has about 550,000 distinct CDR3 sequences, about a fifth appearing once. The specimen sequenced was blood. All receptors derive from a man in his late teens or twenties with Graves' hyperthyroidism.

The sample holds many counts of this clonotype. V gene TRBV4-1 combines with J gene TRBJ2-2; 9 bases are shared with TRBD2. J was trimmed by 0 bases and V by 5 bases; bases with no gene match: 4. Germline CDR1 reads MGHRA; CDR2 reads YSYEKL. CDR3 size: 16 residues. CDR3 region: CASSSRLAANTGELFF. The CDR3 nucleotides read TGCGCCAGCAGCTCCCGACTAGCGGCGAACACCGGGGAGCTGTTTTTT.

This clonotype has a count of ten or more. The chain recombines TRBV6-1 with TRBJ2-7; D may correspond to TRBD1 or TRBD2 (6 bases each). V was trimmed by 8 bases and J by 5 bases, leaving 13 bases between them. CDR3 length equals 12 residues. Germline V gene sequence: CDR1 MNHNS, CDR2 SASEGT. DNA for the CDR3: TGTGCCAGCTCCCCGGGGGCCGACGAGCAGTACTTC. Translated, it gives CASSPGADEQYF.

The sample holds many counts of this clonotype. The rearrangement joins TRBV4-2 to TRBJ2-7, with 9 bases that match TRBD2. CDR3 length: 17 amino acids. J was trimmed by 5 bases and V by 1 base; bases with no gene match: 12. Per germline, CDR1 LGHNA and CDR2 YNFKEQ. The CDR3 loop reads CASSQVAGTSIFHEQYF. CDR3 bases: TGTGCCAGCAGCCAAGTTGCCGGGACTAGCATTTTCCACGAGCAGTACTTC.

This sequence joins TRBV28 and TRBJ2-7; 7 bases map to TRBD1. There are 13 residues in the CDR3. J lost 3 bases, V lost 8 bases, and 7 bases had no gene match. CDR1 MDHEN and CDR2 SYDVKM come from the germline V gene. The CDR3 reads CASGGQTFYEQYF. The CDR3 bases are TGTGCCAGCGGGGGACAGACCTTCTACGAGCAGTACTTC. The variable domain in full, with the rest retrieved from reference TRBV28 and TRBJ2-7, is DVKVTQSSRYLVKRTGEKVFLECVQDMDHENMFWYRQDPGLGLRLIYFSYDVKMKEKGDIPEGYSVSREKKERFSLILESASTNQTSMYLCASGGQTFYEQYFGPGTRLTVT.

This chain links TRBV2 with TRBJ1-2; D not certain. Germline CDR1 SNHLY, CDR2 FYNNEI. Deletions cut 7 bases from V and 3 bases from J, with 15 bases between. This CDR3 contains 14 residues. The CDR3 DNA follows: TGTGCCAGCACCTGGGTGAGGGATGACTATGGCTACACCTTC. Amino acids: CASTWVRDDYGYTF.

This clonotype was recorded many times. The V call is TRBV5-1, the J call TRBJ2-7; D is possibly TRBD1 (5 bases). This CDR3 has 14 residues. The germline gives CDR1 SGHRS, CDR2 YFSETQ. The V end lost 0 bases, the J end lost 7 bases, and 14 bases lay between the germline ends. The CDR3 region has the DNA TGCGCCAGCAGCTTGGGGGGCAGCCTGGAGGAGCAGTACTTC. Protein: CASSLGGSLEEQYF. The whole variable domain, filled in from reference TRBV5-1 and TRBJ2-7, reads KAGVTQTPRYLIKTRGQQVTLSCSPISGHRSVSWYQQTPGQGLQFLFEYFSETQRNKGNFPGRFSGRQFSNSRSEMNVSTLELGDSALYLCASSLGGSLEEQYFGPGTRLTVT.

The chain has TRBV7-2 and TRBJ1-2; D perhaps matches TRBD1 (6 bases). CDR3 length equals 15 residues. From germline, CDR1 is SGHTA and CDR2 FQGNSA. Trimming cost V 1 base and J 8 bases, with 17 bases left between them. The DNA for the CDR3 is TGTGCCAGCAGCTTAGTGTGGGACACCGAGGAGGGCTACACCTTC. It translates to CASSLVWDTEEGYTF.

This clonotype was counted between two and nine times. The V call is TRBV25-1, the J call TRBJ1-2; possible D gene TRBD1, 5 bases. This CDR3 is 14 amino acids long. Germline lookup yields CDR1 MGHDK and CDR2 SYGVNS. Trimming cost V 5 bases and J 8 bases, with 18 bases left between them. The CDR3 loop reads CASSPPRQTWGYTF. Here the CDR3 DNA reads TGTGCCAGCAGTCCCCCTCGACAGACTTGGGGCTACACCTTC.

This chain connects TRBV7-2 to TRBJ2-7, with a weak D call TRBD1 (5 bases). V lost 6 bases to trimming and J lost 4 bases, with 13 bases between them. CDR1 is SGHTA and CDR2 is FQGNSA in the germline V gene. There are 13 residues in the CDR3. CDR3 amino acids: CASSRSRGYEQYF. The DNA of the CDR3 is TGTGCCAGCAGTCGTAGTAGGGGATACGAGCAGTACTTC. Full variable domain (missing parts from reference TRBV7-2 and TRBJ2-7): GAGVSQSPSNKVTEKGKDVELRCDPISGHTALYWYRQSLGQGLEFLIYFQGNSAPDKSGLPSDRFSAERTGGSVSTLTIQRTQQEDSAVYLCASSRSRGYEQYFGPGTRLTVT.

This clonotype showed up just a few times. The rearrangement links TRBV28 to TRBJ2-2; a possible D gene is TRBD1 (7 bases). Trimming removed 0 bases at V and 3 bases at J, with 14 bases between. The CDR3 has 17 residues. Germline CDR1 MDHEN, CDR2 SYDVKM. CDR3 residues: CASSLWFRRGDTGELFF. In DNA, the CDR3 is TGTGCCAGCAGTTTATGGTTCCGCAGGGGGGACACCGGGGAGCTGTTTTTT. Complete variable domain (other parts from reference TRBV28 and TRBJ2-2): DVKVTQSSRYLVKRTGEKVFLECVQDMDHENMFWYRQDPGLGLRLIYFSYDVKMKEKGDIPEGYSVSREKKERFSLILESASTNQTSMYLCASSLWFRRGDTGELFFGEGSRLTVL.

V is TRBV19 and J is TRBJ1-5; no firm D call. Germline V gene lookup returns CDR1 LNHDA and CDR2 SQIVND (reference sequence). Trimming removed 2 bases at V and 2 bases at J, with 13 bases between. This CDR3 region has 16 residues. CDR3 bases: TGTGCCAGTAGTATATCGGGCAGACTTCGCAATCAGCCCCAGCATTTT. Encoded protein: CASSISGRLRNQPQHF. The variable domain in full, with the rest retrieved from reference TRBV19 and TRBJ1-5, is DGGITQSPKYLFRKEGQNVTLSCEQNLNHDAMYWYRQDPGQGLRLIYYSQIVNDFQKGDIAEGYSVSREKKESFPLTVTSAQKNPTAFYLCASSISGRLRNQPQHFGDGTRLSIL.